This T cell receptor beta chain was profiled in a study of cytomegalovirus exposure and HLA in healthy donors. 60 Vbeta and 13 Jbeta primers were used in PCR. The assay was immunoSEQ multiplex PCR, and TCRdb's table has in-frame clones only and misses some. The profile shows fewer than 90,000 clones, about three quarters of them singletons. Deletions cut 4 bases from V and 11 bases from J, with 17 bases between. CDR1 is SQVTM and CDR2 is ANQGSEA in the germline V gene. There are 12 residues in the CDR3. The J gene is TRBJ1-1, the V gene TRBV29-1; no reliable D call. The source is a female donor in good health and CMV-seronegative. The sequenced sample was PBMCs. The CDR3 loop reads CSVVRFEGAAFF. In DNA form, the CDR3 reads TGCAGCGTTGTCCGTTTCGAGGGAGCCGCTTTCTTT.